This T cell receptor beta chain was identified in a study of cytomegalovirus exposure and HLA in healthy donors (dated by TCRdb to 2017 to 2019). About the study as a whole: An earlier analysis of approximately 550 of the donors reported 250 to 350 Gb of sequence data and about 100 million unique TCR beta sequences from about 180 million T cells. About 280 gigabases of sequencing data and tens of millions of unique TCR sequences made up an early release that covered approximately 700 HLA-typed donors. Of the roughly 400 genotyped donors, around 81% fell in the genetic ancestry cluster associated with self-reported Caucasian donors. The aim of the study was to test whether cataloging public T cell receptors could identify signatures of past pathogen exposure. The study used immunosequencing to profile the T cell repertoires of some 600 subjects and linked those repertoires to cytomegalovirus serostatus. A separate validation cohort of approximately 130 different subjects was used in addition to the roughly 700-subject first cohort. To predict cytomegalovirus infection status, the study combined high-throughput TCR immunosequencing, statistical association of individual TCRs with disease status, and machine learning. In a later analysis, previously published TCR beta repertoires from 600 to 850 donors were re-analyzed and high-resolution HLA genotyping was added so that TCR occurrence patterns could be studied. The later analysis used no new phenotypic data to find candidate immune exposures, relying instead on TCR beta sequences and their occurrence across donors. In an earlier analysis of a few hundred of the donors, high-throughput TCR beta sequencing was used to judge whether each TCR beta V gene segment behaved as functional or pseudogenic. Donor age, sex, ethnicity and CMV serostatus were compiled together with the repertoire data. A later genetic analysis took genome-wide SNP genotypes for about 65% of the roughly 670 donors and used that subset as a discovery cohort. Every repertoire in the discovery cohort had been generated on one and the same sequencing platform. HLA typing covered class I and class II loci at four-digit resolution. Typing coverage varied by locus: roughly 620-630 donors for A, B, C, DRB1 and DQB1; approximately 500 for DQA1; approximately 610 for DPA1; around 450 for DPB1. A few DR-DQ haplotypes were treated as single units for association and clustering because of strong linkage in the cohort. Among a few hundred genotyped donors of the cohort, an average of approximately 240,000 unique TCR beta nucleotide sequences were sequenced per donor, roughly a sixth of them non-productive.

Libraries came from the immunoSEQ multiplex PCR assay. For the multiplex PCR, a mixture combining 60 forward primers for TCR Vbeta segments and 13 reverse primers for TCR Jbeta segments was used. The CDR3 region of rearranged TCR beta genes was amplified from genomic DNA by a multiplex PCR assay. The amplified TCR beta libraries were sequenced on the Illumina HiSeq System as 87-base-pair reads. In the paper's pipeline: A later analysis tallied 80 million to 95 million unique TCR beta chains across the 600 to 700 repertoires, and about 12 million of those chains were shared by two or more donors. Raw reads were error-corrected and collapsed into unique sequences by a nearest-neighbor algorithm in which closely related sequences were merged to remove PCR and sequencing errors. V, D and J gene segments were assigned by aligning CDR3 sequences to IMGT reference sequences. Each retained sequence needed at least a six-nucleotide match to both a V gene segment and a J gene segment. Rearrangements were classified as productive when the CDR3 lacked stop codons and remained in frame with V and J, and all other rearrangements were classified as non-productive. CDR3 was defined by IMGT convention, running from the second conserved V-encoded cysteine to the conserved J-encoded phenylalanine. The earlier analysis of fewer than 750 of the donors excluded sequences that lacked an unambiguous match to a single V gene segment. In an earlier analysis of about 590 of the donors, a V segment was called functional when productive rearrangements were above 56.7%, and segregating when the standard deviation between donors exceeded 5%. To diagnose cytomegalovirus status from the catalog of TCR beta chain sequences, a statistical classification framework was built. A later analysis assigned V and J genes by comparing TCR nucleotide sequences with IMGT/GENE-DB human TR gene sequences. In a later analysis, CDR3 sequences and most-parsimonious VDJ recombination scenarios were assigned using the TCRdist pipeline. A later analysis defined each TCR beta chain by its CDR3 amino acid sequence plus V-gene family, and excluded reads lacking a unique V-gene family. A later analysis removed 592 highly shared, low-generation-probability nucleotide sequences to deal with suspected cross-contamination and a sequencing artifact. In a later analysis, a clonal expansion index for each public chain was calculated from normalized within-repertoire ranks of inferred template counts. A later analysis computed generation probabilities with a VDJ recombination model fitted to out-of-frame rearrangements, and checked the results against IGoR. Hypergeometric tests were used in a later analysis to score TCR-TCR, TCR-HLA and TCR-CMV co-occurrence, with a repertoire-size bias correction applied to the TCR pairs. False discovery rates were estimated in a later analysis by permuting HLA or CMV assignments 20 times. In a later analysis, co-occurring TCRs were grouped with DBSCAN, and TCRdist sequence similarity was added when clustering was performed within HLA-allele-positive subsets. For co-occurrence clustering, repertoires with fewer than 30,000 or more than 120,000 public chains were excluded, along with several repertoires with anomalous nucleotide sharing. The immuneACCESS repertoire file appears here via TCRdb, limited to in-frame rearrangements. These files lack a portion of the clones; in checked studies, under half of the deficit traces to unresolved V genes, and the cause of the others is not known. Clonal size and the V and J genes are those of that table, whereas D and trimming came from the DNA. The sample table records 150,000 to 200,000 clones; over 75% of these occur just once. More than 2% of the sample is taken by the ten largest.

In total, just over 650 healthy bone marrow donors made up the cohort. At the time of sampling, every cohort member was nominally healthy, though immune exposures that went unrecorded were likely present. The donor was CMV seronegative and belonged to the group of over 300 seronegative cohort members. Every donor gave a peripheral blood sample, and the peripheral blood mononuclear cells from that sample were used for TCR beta sequencing. The Qiagen DNeasy Blood Extraction Kit was used to extract genomic DNA from the blood cell samples. Trimming removed 6 bases from V and 1 base from J; the gene matches leave 5 bases unexplained. CDR1 and CDR2 are drawn from the germline V gene: ENHRY, SYGVKD. The CDR3, from cysteine to phenylalanine, totals 14 residues. Of all the DNA, just the CDR3 is kept, 42 bases in frame from base 1. On this clone: The clone's antigen remains unknown. Nothing much larger sits one base from this clone, and base qualities are not available.

Overall results and qualifications from the work: Roughly 17 rarely observed V segments, including chromosome 9 orphons, were excluded from the earlier analysis of about 600 of the donors because counts were too low. Correlated functional status among segregating V segments might be attributable to linkage disequilibrium, but an unknown experimental factor could not be ruled out. In a later analysis, most CMV-associated TCR beta chains were found to appear HLA-restricted, with HLA associations seemingly driven largely by CMV exposure. Cytomegalovirus status was reported to be diagnosed by the classifier with high specificity and sensitivity in both the original and validation cohorts. A cluster of highly shared sequence variants was judged likely to represent a technical artifact of the sequencing pipeline. Three of the identified cytomegalovirus-associated TCR beta chains were confirmed in vitro to be specific for cytomegalovirus antigens. Broadly in line with IMGT annotations, most TCR beta V segments showed up in productive rearrangements about 87% or about 30% of the time in an earlier analysis of under 700 of the donors. HLA typing was unavailable for some donors at each locus, so association tests used only the typed subset. The 87-base-pair reads could not distinguish some IMGT-functional V segments, including TRBV6-2 and TRBV6-3, so those segments were excluded. A later analysis found that TCR association rates varied across HLA loci, with DRB1 alleles showing the most associated TCRs and HLA-C alleles the fewest. Across donors, most TCR sequences were observed very rarely, whereas some public TCRs were present in many individuals. The presence/absence analyses assumed that sequencing depth was roughly uniform across donors, and that assumption may not be true. An association between a missense DCLRE1C variant and V-gene and J-gene trimming of TCR beta chains was found in a later genetic analysis and replicated in an independent cohort. Specific HLA alleles were associated with roughly 16,000 TCR beta sequences at a false discovery rate of 0.05 in a later analysis. In a later analysis, HLA-associated TCR beta chains were found to be more clonally expanded and to have lower generation probabilities than equally common non-associated chains. A further reported finding was that TCR beta sequences accurately predicted the HLA-A and HLA-B alleles for most subjects in the first cohort. In a later genetic analysis, fewer N-insertions in productive TCRs were reported among donors in an Asian-associated ancestry cluster than the approximately 710-donor mean. Several of the top co-occurrence clusters appeared to be linked to parvovirus B19, influenza, CMV and Epstein-Barr virus, according to a later analysis. A total of roughly 160 TCR beta chains were listed by the study as associated with cytomegalovirus. The authors suggested that the approach could potentially be extended to other disease states and immunological phenotypes. Assigning TCR associations to individual alleles was difficult when HLA alleles, especially DR and DQ, strongly co-occurred. The cohort was sequenced for TCR beta chains only, and without alpha or paired-chain data the features that could be detected were limited. Immune exposure information for the cohort was limited to CMV serostatus.

The TCR originated in a man in his 60s in good health and CMV-seronegative. Here the chain combines TRBV10-3 and TRBJ1-1; TRBD1 aligns with 7 central bases. Sequenced material: PBMCs. The CDR3: CAIRETGSNTEAFF. The nucleotide sequence reads as follows: TGTGCCATCAGGGAGACAGGGTCGAACACTGAAGCTTTCTTT.